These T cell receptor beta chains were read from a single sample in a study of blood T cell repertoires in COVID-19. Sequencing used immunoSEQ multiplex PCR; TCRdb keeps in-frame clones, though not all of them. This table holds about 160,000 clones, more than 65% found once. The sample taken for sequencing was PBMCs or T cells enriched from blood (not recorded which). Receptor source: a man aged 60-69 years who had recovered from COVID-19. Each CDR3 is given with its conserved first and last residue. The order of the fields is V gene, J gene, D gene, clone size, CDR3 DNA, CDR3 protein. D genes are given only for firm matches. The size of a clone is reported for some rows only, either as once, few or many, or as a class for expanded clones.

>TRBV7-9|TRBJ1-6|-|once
TGTGCCAGCAGCCCAGGGAGGCAAGGTTCACCCCTCCACTTT
CASSPGRQGSPLHF
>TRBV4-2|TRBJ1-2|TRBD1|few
TGTGCCAGCAGCCAAACAGGGGGACAAACGAATGGCTACACCTTC
CASSQTGGQTNGYTF
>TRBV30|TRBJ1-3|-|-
TGTGCCTGGAGTGTTTATTCGAGCTCTGGAAACACCATATATTTT
CAWSVYSSSGNTIYF
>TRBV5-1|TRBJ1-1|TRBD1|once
TGCGCCAGCAGCGGTGCAGGGACAGGGGTTGTTGTTGAAGCTTTCTTT
CASSGAGTGVVVEAFF
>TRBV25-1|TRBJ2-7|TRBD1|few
TGTGCCAGCAGCGGGACAGGCTACGAGCAGTACTTC
CASSGTGYEQYF
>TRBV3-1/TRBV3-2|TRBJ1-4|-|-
TGTGCCAGCAGCCAAGTGGGTAAGGAGACTCATGAAAAACTGTTTTTT
CASSQVGKETHEKLFF
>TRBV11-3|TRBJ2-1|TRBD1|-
TGTGCCAGCAGCCCTTCGGGACAGGGTTCGCGTCCAGCGAACAATGAGCAGTTCTTC
CASSPSGQGSRPANNEQFF
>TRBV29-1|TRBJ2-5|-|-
TGCAGCGTTGCCCCTCCTTCGCAGTACTTC
CSVAPPSQYF
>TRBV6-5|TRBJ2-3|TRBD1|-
TGTGCCAGCAGTTACGGGTCGGGACAGGGGAGGGATACGCAGTATTTT
CASSYGSGQGRDTQYF
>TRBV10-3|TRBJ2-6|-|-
TGTGCCATCAGTGGGGGGGGCCCTGGGGCCAACGTCCTGACTTTC
CAISGGGPGANVLTF
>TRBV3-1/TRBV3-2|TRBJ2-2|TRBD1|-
TGTGCCAGCAGCCAAGGTACCCAGGCAGGGGGTGATTCGGGGTCGAACACCGGGGAGCTGTTTTTT
CASSQGTQAGGDSGSNTGELFF
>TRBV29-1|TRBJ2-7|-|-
TGCAGCGTAGCCGACAGTTCCAGCTACGAGCAGTACTTC
CSVADSSSYEQYF
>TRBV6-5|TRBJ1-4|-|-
TGTGCCAGCAGGCAAGGGAGGACTAATGAAAAACTGTTTTTT
CASRQGRTNEKLFF
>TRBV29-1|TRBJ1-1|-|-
TGCAGCGTTGCCGCACAGATCAACACTGAAGCTTTCTTT
CSVAAQINTEAFF